These T cell receptor beta chains were read from a single sample in a study of post-analysis software for immune sequencing data. TCRdb called the PCR reads again in MiXCR, with one record for every CDR3 protein. In the table there are 750,000 to 950,000 distinct CDR3 sequences, under 70% of which are singletons. Specimen: blood. These receptors all stem from a girl under 18 with multiple sclerosis. Both conserved end residues are part of each CDR3. The order of the fields is J gene, D gene, clone size, V gene, CDR3 protein, CDR3 DNA. The D gene is left open where the match is weak. Clone size, where shown, is once, few, many, or a class for clones that have expanded.

>TRBJ2-7|-|-|TRBV20-1
CSAIIQGHEQYF
TGCAGTGCCATCATACAAGGACACGAGCAGTACTTC
>TRBJ2-2|TRBD2|-|TRBV5-1
CASSLRTSVGTGELFF
TGCGCCAGCAGCTTACGGACTAGCGTAGGGACCGGGGAGCTGTTTTTT
>TRBJ1-2|-|-|TRBV6-1
CASSESGSYGYTF
TGTGCCAGCAGTGAATCCGGGTCCTATGGCTACACCTTC
>TRBJ2-7|TRBD2|few|TRBV7-2
CASSLQAGGTYEQYF
TGTGCCAGCAGCTTACAAGCGGGAGGTACCTACGAGCAGTACTTC
>TRBJ1-1|TRBD1|-|TRBV5-1
CASSPGQGITNTEAFF
TGCGCCAGCAGCCCGGGACAGGGGATAACAAACACTGAAGCTTTCTTT
>TRBJ2-1|TRBD1|-|TRBV5-1
CASRGTGAFYNEQFF
TGCGCCAGTCGCGGTACAGGGGCCTTCTACAATGAGCAGTTCTTC
>TRBJ2-7|-|-|TRBV2
CASFKGEQYF
TGCGCCAGCTTTAAGGGGGAGCAGTACTTC
>TRBJ2-3|-|few|TRBV29-1
CSASGAPHTQYF
TGCAGCGCTAGTGGGGCGCCGCATACGCAGTATTTT
>TRBJ2-3|TRBD2|few|TRBV29-1
CSSGLAGAGTDTQYF
TGCAGCAGCGGACTAGCGGGAGCGGGCACAGATACGCAGTATTTT
>TRBJ2-1|-|-|TRBV20-1
CSATLIRSYEQFF
TGCAGTGCCACCTTGATCAGGTCCTATGAGCAGTTCTTC
>TRBJ2-7|-|-|TRBV20-1
CSARDRNRVYEQYF
TGCAGTGCTAGAGATCGGAACAGGGTCTACGAGCAGTACTTC
>TRBJ2-6|TRBD2|-|TRBV12-3/TRBV12-4
CASSPGLAGTSGANVLTF
TGTGCCAGCAGTCCAGGACTAGCGGGGACCTCTGGGGCCAACGTCCTGACTTTC